The table lists the clone carrying this T cell receptor (beta chain) with a few counts. This sample was taken from a study of blood T cell repertoires in COVID-19. Study information: Material from acute and convalescent COVID-19 was sourced from the United States, Italy and Spain. PBMCs, B-cell-depleted T cells, or T cells provided the cDNA or gDNA that made up the material.

In the authors' workflow: Amplification of reference gene primers was used by the study to estimate nucleated cell counts. The data were produced by immunoSEQ multiplex PCR, yet TCRdb's version contains in-frame clones alone and is incomplete. V and J calls and clone size are copied from that table; D and trimming were computed from the DNA. The data contain fewer than 250,000 clones, 70% to 80% of them singletons. The V gene's germline CDR1 is MDHEN and CDR2 SYDVKM. The trim removed 8 bases at V and 8 bases at J, leaving 15 bases unmatched. The CDR3 totals 15 residues. Sequencing was performed on peripheral blood. This clonotype originated in a woman aged 50 to 60 with acute or convalescent COVID-19. The J gene is TRBJ2-1, the V gene TRBV28, with 7 bases identical to TRBD2. CDR3 protein: CASGTGGRGLDEQFF. CDR3 sequence (DNA): TGTGCCAGCGGAACCGGGGGGAGGGGCCTTGATGAGCAGTTCTTC.